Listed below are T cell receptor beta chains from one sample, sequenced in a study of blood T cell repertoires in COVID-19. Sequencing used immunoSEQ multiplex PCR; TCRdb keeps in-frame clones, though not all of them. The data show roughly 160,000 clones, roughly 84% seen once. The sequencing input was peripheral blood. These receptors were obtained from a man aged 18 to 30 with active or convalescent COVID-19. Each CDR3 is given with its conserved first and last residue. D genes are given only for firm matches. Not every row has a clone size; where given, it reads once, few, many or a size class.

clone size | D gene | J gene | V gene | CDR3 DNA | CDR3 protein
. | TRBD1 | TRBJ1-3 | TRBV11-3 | TGTGCCAGCAGCTTAGACGGACAGGCTGGAAACACCATATATTTT | CASSLDGQAGNTIYF
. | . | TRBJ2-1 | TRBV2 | TGTGCCAGCGGCCGATCAGGGTCCTACAATGAGCAGTTCTTC | CASGRSGSYNEQFF
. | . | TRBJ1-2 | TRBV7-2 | TGTGCCAGCAGCTTAGCGGGAGGACGCTATGGCTACACCTTC | CASSLAGGRYGYTF
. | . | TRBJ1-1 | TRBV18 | TGTGCCAGCTCACCGATGACAGCGAACACTGAAGCTTTCTTT | CASSPMTANTEAFF
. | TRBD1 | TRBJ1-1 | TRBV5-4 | TGTGCCAGCAGCAAGACAGGGCTTATTTCTGAAGCTTTCTTT | CASSKTGLISEAFF
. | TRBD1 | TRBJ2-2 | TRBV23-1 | TGCGCCAGCAGTCAAGAACAGGGGGCCCTCGAAGGCGGGGAGCTGTTTTTT | CASSQEQGALEGGELFF
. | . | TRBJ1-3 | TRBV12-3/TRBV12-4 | TGTGCCAGCAGCAGAAGCGACACCATATATTTT | CASSRSDTIYF
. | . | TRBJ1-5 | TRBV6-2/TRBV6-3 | TGTGCCAGCAGCTTGACAGTCAATCAGCCCCAGCATTTT | CASSLTVNQPQHF
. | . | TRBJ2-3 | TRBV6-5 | TGTGCCAGCAGTTACTCGAGGAGAGATACGCAGTATTTT | CASSYSRRDTQYF
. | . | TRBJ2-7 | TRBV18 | TGTGCCAGCTCACCATCGGGGGGCCCGTCCTACGAGCAGTACTTC | CASSPSGGPSYEQYF
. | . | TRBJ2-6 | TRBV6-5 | TGTGCCAGCAGTTCGGACTTGCGTGGGGCCAACGTCCTGACTTTC | CASSSDLRGANVLTF
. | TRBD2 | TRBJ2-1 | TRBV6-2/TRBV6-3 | TGTGCCAGCAGTTACGTTCGGGGGGGGCCTAAGGGAGATGAGCAGTTCTTC | CASSYVRGGPKGDEQFF
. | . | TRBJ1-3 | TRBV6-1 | TGTGCCAGCAGTGATTGGGGGGGATCTGGAAACACCATATATTTT | CASSDWGGSGNTIYF
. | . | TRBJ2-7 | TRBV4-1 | TGCGCCAGCAGCCACGCGTCAAGAGACGAGCAGTACTTC | CASSHASRDEQYF
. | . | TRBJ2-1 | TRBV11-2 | TGTGCCAGCAGCTTACTTGGGGGCGCGAATGAGCAGTTCTTC | CASSLLGGANEQFF
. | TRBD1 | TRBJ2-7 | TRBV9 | TGTGCCAGCAGCTCTGGGACAGGCACCTACGAGCAGTACTTC | CASSSGTGTYEQYF
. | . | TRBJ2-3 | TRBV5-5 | TGTGCCAGCAGCCGGGACTTCTGGTTGAGCACAGATACGCAGTATTTT | CASSRDFWLSTDTQYF
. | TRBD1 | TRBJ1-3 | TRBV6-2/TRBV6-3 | TGTGCCAGCAGTTACTGGGGACAGAGCTCTGGAAACACCATATATTTT | CASSYWGQSSGNTIYF
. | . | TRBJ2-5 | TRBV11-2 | TGTGCCAGCAGCCCCCGGTTGGGCTTCCAAGAGACCCAGTACTTC | CASSPRLGFQETQYF
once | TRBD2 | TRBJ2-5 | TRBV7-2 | TGTGCCAGCAGCGGGGGGGGAGGGCCGATGGAGACCCAGTACTTC | CASSGGGGPMETQYF
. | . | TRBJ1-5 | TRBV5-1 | TGCGCCAGCAGCTTGGACACTAGCAATCAGCCCCAGCATTTT | CASSLDTSNQPQHF
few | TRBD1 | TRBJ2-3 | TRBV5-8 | TGTGCCAGCAGCCGGGGACAGAGCACAGATACGCAGTATTTT | CASSRGQSTDTQYF
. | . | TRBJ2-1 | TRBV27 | TGTGCCAGCAGTCCCCAGTGGGAGTTATGGTTCTTC | CASSPQWELWFF
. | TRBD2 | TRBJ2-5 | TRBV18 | TGTGCCAGCTCACCACTTTATCAACTAGCGGGGACCCTAGGAGAGACCCAGTACTTC | CASSPLYQLAGTLGETQYF
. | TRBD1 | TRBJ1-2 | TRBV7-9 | TGTGCCAGCAGCTTAGTGGGGGACAGCTATGGCTACACCTTC | CASSLVGDSYGYTF
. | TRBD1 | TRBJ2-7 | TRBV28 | TGTGCCAGCAGTCCTTCGGGACAGGAGATCTACGAGCAGTACTTC | CASSPSGQEIYEQYF
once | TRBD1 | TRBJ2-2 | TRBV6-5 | TGTGCCAGCACCAGCTGGACAGGGGAACCCGGGGAGCTGTTTTTT | CASTSWTGEPGELFF
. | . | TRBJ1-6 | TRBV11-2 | TGTGCCAGCAGACCCGACATGGGCGGGGGGGAGACCCTCCACTTT | CASRPDMGGGETLHF
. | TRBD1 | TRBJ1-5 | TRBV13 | TGTGCCAGCAGCTTTTCAGGGGGCCTAGGGAGCAATCAGCCCCAGCATTTT | CASSFSGGLGSNQPQHF
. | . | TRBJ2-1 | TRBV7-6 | TGTGCCAGCAGCTGGATTTCTAGCGACGATGAGCAGTTCTTC | CASSWISSDDEQFF
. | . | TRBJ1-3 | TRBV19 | TGTGCCAGTAGTATACGTCGTCCAGGTTCCTCTGGAAACACCATATATTTT | CASSIRRPGSSGNTIYF
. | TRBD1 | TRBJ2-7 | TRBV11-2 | TGTGCCAGCAGCTTAGGTCGCAGGGGGCCCGACGAGCAGTACTTC | CASSLGRRGPDEQYF
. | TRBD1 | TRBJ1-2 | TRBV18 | TGTGCCAGCTCAACCAAGGACAGGAGGGTAGCTAACTATGGCTACACCTTC | CASSTKDRRVANYGYTF
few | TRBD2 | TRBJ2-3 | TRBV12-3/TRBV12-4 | TGTGCCAGCAGTTTCGGGAGGACAGATACGCAGTATTTT | CASSFGRTDTQYF
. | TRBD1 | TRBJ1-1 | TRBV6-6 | TGTGCCAGCAGTTACCTTCAGGGGGTTGCTTTCTTT | CASSYLQGVAFF
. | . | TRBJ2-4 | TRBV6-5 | TGTGCCAGCACCTCCGGAGGTACCAAAAACATTCAGTACTTC | CASTSGGTKNIQYF
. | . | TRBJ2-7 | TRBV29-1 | TGCAGCGTTGGACTAGGATGGGGCGAGCAGTACTTC | CSVGLGWGEQYF
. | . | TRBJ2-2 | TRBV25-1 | TGTGCCAGCAGTGAAGGGTTCAGGGACACCGGGGAGCTGTTTTTT | CASSEGFRDTGELFF
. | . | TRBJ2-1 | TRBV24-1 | TGTGCCACCAGTGAGGGACAAGTGAACAATGAGCAGTTCTTC | CATSEGQVNNEQFF
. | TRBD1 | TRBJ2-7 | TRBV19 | TGTGCCAGTAGCTTGGGACAGGGCTTATTCTACGAGCAGTACTTC | CASSLGQGLFYEQYF
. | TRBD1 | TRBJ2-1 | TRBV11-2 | TGTGCCAGCAGCCTTCGGACAGGGTGGAATGAGCAGTTCTTC | CASSLRTGWNEQFF